These 9 T cell receptor beta chains came from one sample sequenced in a study of T cells in Graves' hyperthyroidism and ophthalmopathy. Amplification of TCR beta CDR3 regions used RNA as the template. The HTBI set primed first-round TCR CDR3 RT-PCR. TCRdb called the multiplex PCR reads again in MiXCR, with one record for every CDR3 protein. The data contain some 600,000 distinct CDR3 sequences, 11% to 15% of them seen just once; the ten biggest clones take up 4.5% to 6%. Sequenced sample: blood. The receptors derive from a woman aged 30 to 39 with Graves' hyperthyroidism that later progressed to Graves' ophthalmopathy.

The CDR3 here is CASSQVWVPRGAFF. The CDR3 DNA follows: TGTGCCAGCAGCCAAGTCTGGGTACCGAGAGGAGCTTTCTTT. The chain couples TRBV3-1 to TRBJ1-1; D is ambiguous. V was shortened by 1 base and J by 10 bases, with 16 bases between the two germline ends. This CDR3 spans 14 amino acids. Looked up from germline, CDR1 is LGHDT and CDR2 is YNNKEL (reference sequence).

This clonotype came up a few times. The J gene is TRBJ2-1, the V gene TRBV16; 8 nucleotides match TRBD1. V trimming: 0 bases; J trimming: 4 bases; junction bases outside the gene matches: 5. The CDR3 runs to 16 residues. CDR1 is KGHSY and CDR2 is FQNENV in the germline V gene. Written as DNA, the CDR3 is TGTGCCAGCAGCCAATCCGGCAGGGGGCCATACAATGAGCAGTTCTTC. Translated: CASSQSGRGPYNEQFF.

There are many counts of this clonotype. The V call is TRBV29-1, the J call TRBJ1-2; 9 bases line up with TRBD1. Germline-derived CDR1 and CDR2 are SQVTM and ANQGSEA. Unmatched junction bases numbered 2, after V lost 5 bases and J lost 4 bases. CDR3 length equals 12 residues. CDR3 nucleotide sequence: TGCAGCGTTTCGACAGGGGGCTATGGCTACACCTTC. It yields the protein CSVSTGGYGYTF.

This clonotype came up many times. V gene TRBV24-1 combines with J gene TRBJ1-2; D gene unclear. Germline CDR1 reads KGHDR; CDR2 reads SFDVKD. The length of the CDR3 is 12 residues. With 3 bases removed from V and 2 bases from J, the gap between germline ends came to 3 bases. The CDR3 nucleotides read TGTGCCACCAGTGATGGGAACTATGGCTACACCTTC. As protein: CATSDGNYGYTF.

Turning to this clonotype: A much larger clone lies one base from this, so it may be a read error. The CDR3 region is CGGPTPTNYGYTF. The DNA of the CDR3 is TGTGGTGGGCCAACACCGACTAACTATGGCTACACCTTC. The V and J genes are TRBV30 and TRBJ1-2; no reliable D call. Germline V gene sequence: CDR1 GTSNPN, CDR2 SVGIG (reference sequence). CDR3 size: 13 residues.

This clonotype came up many times. DNA for the CDR3: TGTGCCAGCAGCTTAGGGCGGATTTACTACGAGCAGTACTTC. Translating it yields CASSLGRIYYEQYF. This rearrangement joins TRBV11-2 to TRBJ2-7; D is unclear. The germline V gene has CDR1 SGHAT and CDR2 FQNNGV. V was shortened by 1 base and J by 3 bases, with 10 bases between the two germline ends. This CDR3 is built from 14 residues.

In this sample, this clonotype turned up many times. The chain has TRBV2 and TRBJ2-1, with TRBD2 matching 7 bases. Germline V gene sequence: CDR1 SNHLY, CDR2 FYNNEI. The CDR3 sequence is 16 residues long. J lost 4 bases, V lost 5 bases, and 11 bases had no gene match. DNA of the CDR3: TGTGCCAGCAGTCCGCGTGTTAGCGGGTCTTACAATGAGCAGTTCTTC. This encodes CASSPRVSGSYNEQFF.

This clonotype appeared a few times. The rearrangement uses TRBV19 and TRBJ2-7, with D perhaps matching TRBD2 (8 bases). The ends were cut back, 6 bases at V and 2 bases at J, with 26 bases in the middle. Germline CDR1 LNHDA, CDR2 SQIVND (reference sequence). This CDR3 has 18 amino acids. CDR3 DNA sequence: TGTGCCAGTAGCCTCAAGGGCGGGACAGCGGGAGCAGCCTACGAGCAGTACTTC. Its protein product is CASSLKGGTAGAAYEQYF.

This clonotype was seen many times. The rearrangement uses TRBV29-1 and TRBJ1-2; 10 positions match TRBD1. J was trimmed by 6 bases and V by 7 bases; bases with no gene match: 8. The CDR3 extends over 13 amino acids. Germline V CDR1 and CDR2: SQVTM, ANQGSEA. DNA of the CDR3: TGCAGCGCCAGTATGGGACAGGGGAATGGCTACACCTTC. As protein: CSASMGQGNGYTF.